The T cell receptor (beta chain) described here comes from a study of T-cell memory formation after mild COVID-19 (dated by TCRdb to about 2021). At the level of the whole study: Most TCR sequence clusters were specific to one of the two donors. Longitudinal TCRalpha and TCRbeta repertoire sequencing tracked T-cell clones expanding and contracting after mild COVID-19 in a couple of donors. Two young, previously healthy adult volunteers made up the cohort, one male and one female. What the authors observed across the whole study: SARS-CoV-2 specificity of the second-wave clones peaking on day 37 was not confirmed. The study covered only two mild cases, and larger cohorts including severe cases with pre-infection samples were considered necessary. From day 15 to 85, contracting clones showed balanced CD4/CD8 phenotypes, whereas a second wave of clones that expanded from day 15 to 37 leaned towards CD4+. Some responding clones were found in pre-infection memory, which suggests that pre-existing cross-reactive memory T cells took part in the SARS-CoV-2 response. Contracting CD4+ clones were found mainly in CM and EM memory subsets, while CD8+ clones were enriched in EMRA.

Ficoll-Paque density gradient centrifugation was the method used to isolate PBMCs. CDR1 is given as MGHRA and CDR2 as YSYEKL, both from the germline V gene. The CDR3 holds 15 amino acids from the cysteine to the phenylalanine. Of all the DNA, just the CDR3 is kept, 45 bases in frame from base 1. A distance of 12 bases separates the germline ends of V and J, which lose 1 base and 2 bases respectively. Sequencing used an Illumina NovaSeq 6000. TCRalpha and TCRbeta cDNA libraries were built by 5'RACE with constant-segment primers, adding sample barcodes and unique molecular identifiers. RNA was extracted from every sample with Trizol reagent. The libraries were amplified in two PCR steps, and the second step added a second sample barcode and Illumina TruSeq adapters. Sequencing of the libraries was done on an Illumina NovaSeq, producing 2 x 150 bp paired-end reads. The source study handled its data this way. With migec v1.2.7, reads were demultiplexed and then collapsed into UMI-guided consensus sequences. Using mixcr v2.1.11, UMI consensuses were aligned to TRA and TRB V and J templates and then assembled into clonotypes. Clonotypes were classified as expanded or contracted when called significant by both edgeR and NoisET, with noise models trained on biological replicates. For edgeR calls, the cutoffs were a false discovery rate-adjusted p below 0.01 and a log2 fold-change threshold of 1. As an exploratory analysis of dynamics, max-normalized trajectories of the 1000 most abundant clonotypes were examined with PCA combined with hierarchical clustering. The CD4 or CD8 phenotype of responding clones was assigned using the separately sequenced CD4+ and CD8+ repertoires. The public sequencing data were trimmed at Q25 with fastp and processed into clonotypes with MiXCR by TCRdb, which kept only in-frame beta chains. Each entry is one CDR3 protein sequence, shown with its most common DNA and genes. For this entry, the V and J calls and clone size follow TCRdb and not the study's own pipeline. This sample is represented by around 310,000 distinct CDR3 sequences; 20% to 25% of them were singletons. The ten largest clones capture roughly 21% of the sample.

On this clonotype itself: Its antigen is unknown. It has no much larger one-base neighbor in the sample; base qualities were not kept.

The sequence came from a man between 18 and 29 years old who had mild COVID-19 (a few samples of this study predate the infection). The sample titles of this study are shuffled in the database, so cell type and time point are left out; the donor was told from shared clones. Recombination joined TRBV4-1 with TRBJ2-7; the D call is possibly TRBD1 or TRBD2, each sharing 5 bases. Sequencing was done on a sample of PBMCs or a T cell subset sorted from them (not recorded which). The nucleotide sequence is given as TGCGCCAGCAGCCAAGGCCCCGGGGCCACCTACGAGCAGTACTTC. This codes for CASSQGPGATYEQYF.